The rows below give T cell receptor beta chains drawn from one sample of a study of T cell repertoires in cytomegalovirus infection. TCRdb ran MiXCR on the reads and lists one entry per CDR3 protein. The sample includes hundreds of thousands of distinct CDR3 sequences, around 35% of them seen just once. These TCRs are of unknown antigen specificity. The source material was cultured PBMCs, sampled from culture after CMV antigen stimulation. The receptors stem from a human donor in good health (CMV status not recorded). Some clones in this sample may be carry-over from other donors' samples. Both conserved end residues are part of each CDR3. The order of the fields is D gene, V gene, CDR3 length, clone size, J gene, CDR3 protein, CDR3 DNA. A D gene is named only where the DNA matches it firmly. A clone size is listed for some rows: how often the clone was seen (once, few, many), or a class if it is expanded.

D: -
V: TRBV29-1
length: 13
size: -
J: TRBJ2-7
CDR3: CSVEDTSSYEKYF
DNA: TGCAGCGTTGAGGACACCTCGTCCTACGAGAAGTACTTC

D: -
V: TRBV27
length: 16
size: -
J: TRBJ1-2
CDR3: CASRRDFRRATDGYTF
DNA: TGTGCCAGCAGGCGCGACTTCCGCAGGGCAACGGATGGCTACACCTTC

D: -
V: TRBV6-2/TRBV6-3
length: 16
size: -
J: TRBJ1-5
CDR3: CASSYRDASYNQPQHF
DNA: TGTGCCAGCAGTTACCGCGACGCAAGCTATAATCAGCCCCAGCATTTT

D: TRBD2
V: TRBV20-1
length: 16
size: few
J: TRBJ2-3
CDR3: CSAWEPSGTRTDTQYF
DNA: TGCAGTGCGTGGGAACCCAGCGGGACTCGCACAGATACGCAGTATTTT

D: -
V: TRBV4-3
length: 16
size: -
J: TRBJ2-1
CDR3: CASSHAETPTLREQFF
DNA: TGCGCCAGCAGCCATGCTGAGACACCTACCTTGAGGGAGCAGTTCTTC

D: -
V: TRBV6-2/TRBV6-3
length: 12
size: many
J: TRBJ2-7
CDR3: CASSRTDYEQYF
DNA: TGTGCCAGCAGTAGGACGGACTACGAGCAGTACTTC

D: -
V: TRBV4-3
length: 15
size: -
J: TRBJ2-2
CDR3: CASSQVADRAGELFF
DNA: TGCGCCAGCAGCCAAGTAGCGGACCGGGCCGGGGAGCTGTTTTTT

D: -
V: TRBV5-6
length: 12
size: -
J: TRBJ2-5
CDR3: CASSLFLETQYF
DNA: TGTGCCAGCAGCTTGTTTCTGGAGACCCAGTACTTC

D: -
V: TRBV11-3
length: 13
size: -
J: TRBJ1-1
CDR3: CASSLHPGQEAFF
DNA: TGTGCCAGCAGCTTACACCCGGGACAAGAAGCTTTCTTT

D: -
V: TRBV30
length: 14
size: -
J: TRBJ1-1
CDR3: CAWSVAGWGTEAFF
DNA: TGTGCCTGGAGTGTAGCAGGGTGGGGAACTGAAGCTTTCTTT

D: -
V: TRBV6-1
length: 11
size: -
J: TRBJ2-7
CDR3: CASTYAYEQYF
DNA: TGTGCCAGCACATACGCCTACGAGCAGTACTTC

D: -
V: TRBV6-5
length: 16
size: -
J: TRBJ2-7
CDR3: CASSRSIGSDSYEQYF
DNA: TGTGCCAGCAGCCGGAGCATAGGGTCAGATTCCTACGAGCAGTACTTC

D: -
V: TRBV7-8
length: 16
size: many
J: TRBJ1-4
CDR3: CASSVMTGPVNEKLFF
DNA: TGTGCCAGCAGCGTAATGACCGGGCCAGTGAATGAAAAACTGTTTTTT

D: -
V: TRBV11-2
length: 19
size: few
J: TRBJ1-2
CDR3: CASSLASGPVSRVASGYTF
DNA: TGTGCCAGCAGCTTAGCATCTGGACCCGTGTCGAGGGTTGCGTCTGGCTACACCTTC

D: -
V: TRBV6-2/TRBV6-3
length: 13
size: -
J: TRBJ1-2
CDR3: CASSYSANYGYTF
DNA: TGTGCCAGCAGTTACTCTGCGAACTATGGCTACACCTTC

D: TRBD1
V: TRBV6-5
length: 14
size: few
J: TRBJ2-7
CDR3: CASSKMTGGYEQYF
DNA: TGTGCCAGCAGTAAGATGACAGGGGGCTACGAGCAGTACTTC

D: -
V: TRBV7-2
length: 16
size: few
J: TRBJ2-1
CDR3: CASSLGRQALYNEQFF
DNA: TGTGCCAGCAGCTTAGGTCGACAGGCCTTATACAATGAGCAGTTCTTC

D: -
V: TRBV7-8
length: 16
size: -
J: TRBJ2-1
CDR3: CASSLVAPSSYNEQFF
DNA: TGTGCCAGCAGCTTAGTGGCCCCGAGCTCCTACAATGAGCAGTTCTTC

D: -
V: TRBV7-9
length: 13
size: few
J: TRBJ2-7
CDR3: CASNQDQRYEQYF
DNA: TGTGCCAGCAACCAAGACCAGCGCTACGAGCAGTACTTC

D: -
V: TRBV3-1
length: 14
size: -
J: TRBJ2-7
CDR3: CASRPDMASYEQYF
DNA: TGTGCCAGCAGACCCGACATGGCCTCCTACGAGCAGTACTTC

D: TRBD1
V: TRBV5-5
length: 14
size: few
J: TRBJ1-2
CDR3: CASSTQGADYGYTF
DNA: TGTGCCAGCAGCACACAGGGGGCAGACTATGGCTACACCTTC

D: -
V: TRBV20-1
length: 14
size: -
J: TRBJ2-3
CDR3: CSASQKTGADTQYF
DNA: TGCAGTGCTAGTCAGAAAACGGGGGCAGATACGCAGTATTTT

D: TRBD1
V: TRBV6-2/TRBV6-3
length: 14
size: -
J: TRBJ1-2
CDR3: CASSRQGARTGYTF
DNA: TGTGCCAGCAGTAGACAGGGGGCGCGAACTGGCTACACCTTC

D: -
V: TRBV10-2
length: 13
size: -
J: TRBJ2-2
CDR3: CASSESIYRELFF
DNA: TGCGCCAGCAGTGAGAGTATTTATAGGGAGCTGTTTTTT

D: -
V: TRBV7-2
length: 11
size: few
J: TRBJ1-3
CDR3: CASSFYNTIYF
DNA: TGTGCCAGCAGCTTCTACAACACCATATATTTT

D: -
V: TRBV6-1
length: 12
size: -
J: TRBJ2-3
CDR3: CASGRGTDTQYF
DNA: TGTGCCAGTGGACGGGGCACAGATACGCAGTATTTT

D: -
V: TRBV6-2/TRBV6-3
length: 14
size: -
J: TRBJ1-1
CDR3: CASSSTRPRAEAFF
DNA: TGTGCCAGCAGTTCCACTCGCCCCCGGGCTGAAGCTTTCTTT

D: -
V: TRBV7-2
length: 16
size: -
J: TRBJ1-5
CDR3: CASSFWGGLSNQPQHF
DNA: TGTGCCAGCAGCTTCTGGGGGGGATTGAGCAATCAGCCCCAGCATTTT

D: TRBD2
V: TRBV27
length: 18
size: -
J: TRBJ2-1
CDR3: CASSSRGTSGRAPYEQFF
DNA: TGTGCCAGCAGTTCCAGGGGGACTAGCGGGAGGGCCCCATATGAGCAGTTCTTC

D: TRBD2
V: TRBV6-1
length: 18
size: few
J: TRBJ2-4
CDR3: CASSEAGLAGLAKNIQYF
DNA: TGTGCCAGCAGTGAAGCGGGGCTAGCGGGGCTAGCCAAAAACATTCAGTACTTC

D: TRBD2
V: TRBV6-5
length: 16
size: -
J: TRBJ2-5
CDR3: CASSYSGLALGETQYF
DNA: TGTGCCAGCAGTTACTCGGGACTAGCGTTGGGAGAGACCCAGTACTTC

D: -
V: TRBV4-1
length: 16
size: few
J: TRBJ2-7
CDR3: CASSQVLIGGADEQYF
DNA: TGCGCCAGCAGCCAAGTCCTGATCGGTGGCGCAGACGAGCAGTACTTC

D: TRBD1
V: TRBV4-1
length: 14
size: few
J: TRBJ2-7
CDR3: CASSLRDSDYEQYF
DNA: TGCGCCAGCAGCCTCCGGGACAGCGACTACGAGCAGTACTTC

D: -
V: TRBV15
length: 18
size: -
J: TRBJ2-1
CDR3: CATSRDMEGLEVTHEQFF
DNA: TGTGCCACCAGCAGAGATATGGAGGGGCTAGAGGTGACACATGAGCAGTTCTTC

D: TRBD2
V: TRBV7-2
length: 15
size: -
J: TRBJ2-2
CDR3: CASSLELAVTGELFF
DNA: TGTGCCAGCAGCTTAGAACTAGCGGTCACCGGGGAGCTGTTTTTT

D: -
V: TRBV6-6
length: 13
size: many
J: TRBJ2-5
CDR3: CASSYRGGETQYF
DNA: TGTGCCAGCAGCTACAGGGGAGGCGAGACCCAGTACTTC

D: TRBD2
V: TRBV6-1
length: 14
size: many
J: TRBJ2-7
CDR3: CASSASGGLYAQYF
DNA: TGTGCCAGCAGCGCAAGCGGGGGCCTCTACGCGCAGTACTTC

D: -
V: TRBV28
length: 15
size: -
J: TRBJ1-4
CDR3: CASSLRWMTNEKLFF
DNA: TGTGCCAGCAGTTTACGATGGATGACTAATGAAAAACTGTTTTTT

D: -
V: TRBV6-1
length: 14
size: -
J: TRBJ2-2
CDR3: CASSIRQYDGELFF
DNA: TGTGCCAGCAGTATTCGGCAGTATGACGGGGAGCTGTTTTTT

D: TRBD1
V: TRBV6-6
length: 16
size: -
J: TRBJ1-5
CDR3: CASSYAGQASNQPQHF
DNA: TGTGCCAGCAGTTACGCGGGACAGGCGAGCAATCAGCCCCAGCATTTT

D: TRBD2
V: TRBV5-6
length: 16
size: few
J: TRBJ2-1
CDR3: CASSVPGLAGENEQFF
DNA: TGTGCCAGCAGCGTTCCGGGACTAGCGGGGGAGAATGAGCAGTTCTTC

D: -
V: TRBV12-3/TRBV12-4
length: 16
size: few
J: TRBJ1-3
CDR3: CASSLLLGSAGNTIYF
DNA: TGTGCCAGCAGTTTATTACTCGGGTCGGCTGGAAACACCATATATTTT

D: -
V: TRBV19
length: 15
size: -
J: TRBJ2-4
CDR3: CASTRTLGYGNIQYF
DNA: TGTGCCAGTACCCGGACTTTGGGCTATGGAAACATTCAGTACTTC

D: -
V: TRBV7-6
length: 13
size: few
J: TRBJ2-2
CDR3: CASSLAQTGELFF
DNA: TGTGCCAGCAGCTTAGCCCAGACCGGGGAGCTGTTTTTT

D: -
V: TRBV4-3
length: 15
size: -
J: TRBJ1-5
CDR3: CASSQEWRNNQPQHF
DNA: TGCGCCAGCAGCCAAGAGTGGAGGAATAATCAGCCCCAGCATTTT

D: TRBD2
V: TRBV5-1
length: 14
size: few
J: TRBJ2-1
CDR3: CAAPLAGGLDEQFF
DNA: TGCGCCGCCCCCCTAGCGGGGGGGCTTGATGAGCAGTTCTTC

D: -
V: TRBV7-9
length: 11
size: -
J: TRBJ2-7
CDR3: CASSSIAEQYF
DNA: TGTGCCAGCAGCAGTATAGCCGAGCAGTACTTC

D: TRBD2
V: TRBV7-2
length: 14
size: -
J: TRBJ2-5
CDR3: CASSVTSGLGGQYF
DNA: TGTGCCAGCAGCGTAACTAGCGGGTTGGGGGGGCAGTACTTC

D: -
V: TRBV7-2
length: 14
size: many
J: TRBJ2-5
CDR3: CASSLVMSQETQYF
DNA: TGTGCCAGCAGCTTAGTTATGTCACAAGAGACCCAGTACTTC

D: -
V: TRBV12-3/TRBV12-4
length: 16
size: -
J: TRBJ2-3
CDR3: CASIPGGGHHGDTQYF
DNA: TGTGCCAGCATCCCAGGGGGGGGGCATCATGGAGATACGCAGTATTTT